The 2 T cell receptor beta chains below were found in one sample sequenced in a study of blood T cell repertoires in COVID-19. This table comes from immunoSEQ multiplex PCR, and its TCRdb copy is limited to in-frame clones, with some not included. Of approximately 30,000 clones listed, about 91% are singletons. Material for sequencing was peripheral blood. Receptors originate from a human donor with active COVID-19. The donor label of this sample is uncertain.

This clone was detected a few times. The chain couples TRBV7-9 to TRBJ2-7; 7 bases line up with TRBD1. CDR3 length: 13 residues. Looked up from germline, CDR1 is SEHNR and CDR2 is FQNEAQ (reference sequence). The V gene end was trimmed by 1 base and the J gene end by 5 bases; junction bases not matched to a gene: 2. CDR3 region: CASSLGQGNEQYF. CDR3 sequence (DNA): TGTGCCAGCAGCTTAGGACAGGGAAACGAGCAGTACTTC.

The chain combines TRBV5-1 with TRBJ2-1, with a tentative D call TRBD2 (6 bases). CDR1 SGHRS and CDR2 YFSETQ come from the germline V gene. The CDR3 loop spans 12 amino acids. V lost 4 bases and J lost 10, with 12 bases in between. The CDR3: CASSLTRGEQFF. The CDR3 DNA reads TGCGCCAGCAGCCTGACTAGGGGAGAGCAGTTCTTC. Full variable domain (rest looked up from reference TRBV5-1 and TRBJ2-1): KAGVTQTPRYLIKTRGQQVTLSCSPISGHRSVSWYQQTPGQGLQFLFEYFSETQRNKGNFPGRFSGRQFSNSRSEMNVSTLELGDSALYLCASSLTRGEQFFGPGTRLTVL.